This TCR beta chain was identified in a study of blood T cells in healthy people across ages. CDR1 is MDHEN and CDR2 is SYDVKM in the germline V gene. V was pared by 6 bases and J by 14 bases, with 16 bases of the junction left unmatched. This CDR3 contains 15 residues. It was with a sample-barcoded 5' primer and a J-beta primer mix that a second PCR of about 6 to 12 cycles was run. Every cDNA molecule bore a tag from a template-switch adaptor containing 12 random nucleotides. Using its own MiXCR run on the 5' RACE reads, TCRdb lists one record per CDR3 protein. The table records about 280,000 distinct CDR3 sequences, around 30% of them present only once.

This TCR came from a woman aged 65 to 85 in good health. The sequencing sample was made of blood. The chain combines TRBV28 with TRBJ1-6, with TRBD1 identical over 7 bases. DNA for the CDR3: TGTGCCAGCAGCCCGACAGGGTCCTCTTCCAAAGCCCTCCACTTT. It codes for CASSPTGSSSKALHF.